The 4 T cell receptor beta chains below all came from one sample that was sequenced in a study of pediatric ulcerative colitis (dated by TCRdb to the late 2010s). The library relied on the immunoSEQ multiplex PCR assay. TCRdb stores this immuneACCESS table with in-frame sequences only. Part of the clones is absent; in the studies checked, under half of the shortfall reflects unresolved V genes, and no reason is known for the rest. This sample has over 4,000 clones in its table, and roughly 92% of those were observed once. In total, the top ten clones hold about 1.1% of the sample. The specimen sequenced was blood. These receptors all stem from a boy aged 10-17 years who was a control in a study of pediatric ulcerative colitis.

The chain couples TRBV15 to TRBJ2-5; no clear D gene. Germline V gene data show CDR1 as LNHNV and CDR2 as YYDKDF (reference sequence). The V end was cut by 2 bases, the J end by 0 bases, with 19 bases between. This CDR3 spans 18 amino acids. The CDR3, as DNA: TGTGCCACCAGCAGAACCTATACCTTCGGGCAGCACCAAGAGACCCAGTACTTC. This translates into CATSRTYTFGQHQETQYF.

This clone was detected only once. The rearrangement links TRBV27 to TRBJ1-4, with 7 bases lining up with TRBD1. The CDR3 contains 14 residues. Germline loops: CDR1 MNHEY, CDR2 SMNVEV (reference sequence). J was trimmed by 5 bases and V by 5 bases; bases with no gene match: 5. CDR3 nucleotide sequence: TGTGCCAGCAGTAGGGGACAGAGGAATGAAAAACTGTTTTTT. Amino acids: CASSRGQRNEKLFF.

The V gene is TRBV19, the J gene TRBJ1-1, with D tentatively TRBD1 (6 bases). CDR3 size: 13 residues. Germline V CDR1 and CDR2: LNHDA, SQIVND (reference sequence). V lost 7 bases, J lost 4 bases, and 13 bases lay in between. The CDR3 sequence: CASTPRGGTEAFF. In DNA, the CDR3 is TGTGCCAGTACCCCCAGAGGGGGCACTGAAGCTTTCTTT.

The V gene is TRBV27, the J gene TRBJ1-2; unclear D gene. The V end was cut by 0 bases, the J end by 3 bases, with 8 bases between. Germline V CDR1 and CDR2: MNHEY, SMNVEV (reference sequence). This CDR3 contains 14 residues. The CDR3 DNA reads as TGTGCCAGCAGTTTATCGAGAGGGTACTATGGCTACACCTTC. It codes for CASSLSRGYYGYTF.